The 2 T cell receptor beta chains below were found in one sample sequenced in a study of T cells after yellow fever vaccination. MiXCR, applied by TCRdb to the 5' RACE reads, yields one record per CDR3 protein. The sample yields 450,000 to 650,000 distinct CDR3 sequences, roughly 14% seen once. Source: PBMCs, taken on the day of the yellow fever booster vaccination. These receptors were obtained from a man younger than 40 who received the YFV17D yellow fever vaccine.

The CDR3, as DNA: TGTGCGTGTCCCTACAATGAGCAGTTCTTC. Translated, it gives CACPYNEQFF. The chain links TRBV12-3 or TRBV12-4 to TRBJ2-1; D is unclear. CDR3 length: 10 amino acids.

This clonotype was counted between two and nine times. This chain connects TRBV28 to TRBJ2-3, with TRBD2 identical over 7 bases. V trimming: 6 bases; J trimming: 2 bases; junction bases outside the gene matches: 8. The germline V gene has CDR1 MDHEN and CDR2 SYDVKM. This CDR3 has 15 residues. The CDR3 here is CASSGEGIVTDTQYF. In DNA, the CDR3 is TGTGCCAGCAGCGGGGAGGGGATCGTCACAGATACGCAGTATTTT.